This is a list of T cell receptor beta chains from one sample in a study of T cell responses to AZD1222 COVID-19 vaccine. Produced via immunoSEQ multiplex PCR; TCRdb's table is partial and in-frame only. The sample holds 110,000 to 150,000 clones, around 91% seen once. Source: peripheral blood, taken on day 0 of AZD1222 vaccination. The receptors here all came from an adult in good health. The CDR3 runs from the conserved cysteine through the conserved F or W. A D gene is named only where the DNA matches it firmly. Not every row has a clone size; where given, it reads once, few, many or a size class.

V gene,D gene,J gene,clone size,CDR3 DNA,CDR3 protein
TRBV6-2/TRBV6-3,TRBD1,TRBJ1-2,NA,TGTGCCAGCAGTTTTACCGAGACAGGGCAAGGCTACACCTTC,CASSFTETGQGYTF
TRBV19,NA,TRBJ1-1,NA,TGTGCCAGTAAGCCAGAGAGGGTGTTTAGCACTGAAGCTTTCTTT,CASKPERVFSTEAFF
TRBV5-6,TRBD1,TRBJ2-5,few,TGTGCCAGCAGTTCACAAGGGACAGGACAAGAGACCCAGTACTTC,CASSSQGTGQETQYF
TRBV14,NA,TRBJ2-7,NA,TGTGCCAGCAGCCAAGAGGGGGTGAACTCCTACGAGCAGTACTTC,CASSQEGVNSYEQYF
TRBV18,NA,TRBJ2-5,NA,TGTGCCAGCTCACCAGAGGAAGAGTACCAAGAGACCCAGTACTTC,CASSPEEEYQETQYF
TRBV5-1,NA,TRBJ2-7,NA,TGCGCCAGCAGCTTGGATGGGGGTCCCTACGAGCAGTACTTC,CASSLDGGPYEQYF
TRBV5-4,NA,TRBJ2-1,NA,TGTGCCAGCAGAAGCGGGTTGGAGCAGTTCTTC,CASRSGLEQFF
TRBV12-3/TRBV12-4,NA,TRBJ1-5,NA,TGTGCCAGCAGTGGCCTGGGCAATCAGCCCCAGCATTTT,CASSGLGNQPQHF
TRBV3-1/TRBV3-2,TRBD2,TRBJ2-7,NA,TGTGCCAGCAGCCCCCGACTAGCGGGTATAAACGAGCAGTACTTC,CASSPRLAGINEQYF
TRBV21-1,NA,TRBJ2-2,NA,TGTGCCAGGGCTAAAGGGGAGCTGTTTTTT,CARAKGELFF
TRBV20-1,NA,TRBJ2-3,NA,TGCAGTGCTAGTAGGCCATACACGGGCACAGATACGCAGTATTTT,CSASRPYTGTDTQYF
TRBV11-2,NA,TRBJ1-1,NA,TGTGCCAGCAGCCCCCCCCTGGTCATGAACACTGAAGCTTTCTTT,CASSPPLVMNTEAFF
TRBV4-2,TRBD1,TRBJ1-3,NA,TGTGCCAGCAGCCACGACGGGACAGGCGCTGGAAACACCATATATTTT,CASSHDGTGAGNTIYF
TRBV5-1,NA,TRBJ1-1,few,TGCGCCAGCAGCTTGGCCTGGGCACGGGGGGCGGGGACTGAAGCTTTCTTT,CASSLAWARGAGTEAFF
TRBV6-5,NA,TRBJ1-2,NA,TGTGCCAGCAGTCATAGGGACACCGATAACTATGGCTACACCTTC,CASSHRDTDNYGYTF
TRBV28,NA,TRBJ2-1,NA,TGTGCCAGCAGACAAAGACAGGAGCAGTTCTTC,CASRQRQEQFF
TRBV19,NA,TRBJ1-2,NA,TGTGCCAGTAGTAGCGGACGGCGCTACACCTTC,CASSSGRRYTF
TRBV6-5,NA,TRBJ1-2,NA,TGTGCCAGCAGTTTAGGTAACGGGGCTAACTATGGCTACACCTTC,CASSLGNGANYGYTF
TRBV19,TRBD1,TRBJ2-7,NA,TGTGCCAGTAGTGGGAACAGGGGAAGGCTCTACGAGCAGTACTTC,CASSGNRGRLYEQYF
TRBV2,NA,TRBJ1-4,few,TGTGCCAGCAGTGATCAGGGAATAACTAATGAAAAACTGTTTTTT,CASSDQGITNEKLFF
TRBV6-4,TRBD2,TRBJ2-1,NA,TGTGCCAGCAGTGATGGACTAGCGGGAGGATCTGAGCAGTTCTTC,CASSDGLAGGSEQFF
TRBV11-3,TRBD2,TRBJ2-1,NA,TGTGCCAGCAGCTTATCTCTGGCGGGGGGGTACAATGAGCAGTTCTTC,CASSLSLAGGYNEQFF
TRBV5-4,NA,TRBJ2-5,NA,TGTGCCAGCAGCTTGGATGGGAAAGAGACCCAGTACTTC,CASSLDGKETQYF
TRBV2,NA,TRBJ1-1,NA,TGTGCCAGCAGTGAGGGCCCGAACACTGAAGCTTTCTTT,CASSEGPNTEAFF
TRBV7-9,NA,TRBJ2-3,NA,TGTGCCAGCAGCTTAGTTTGGGGCAGTAGCACAGATACGCAGTATTTT,CASSLVWGSSTDTQYF
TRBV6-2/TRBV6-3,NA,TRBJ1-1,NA,TGTACCAGCAGTTACCACCAACAGGGCGGGGGGGACACTGAAGCTTTCTTT,CTSSYHQQGGGDTEAFF
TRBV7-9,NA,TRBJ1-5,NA,TGTGCCAGCAGCTTAGACCGACAGGCCGGTCAGCCCCAGCATTTT,CASSLDRQAGQPQHF
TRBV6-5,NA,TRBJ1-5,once,TGTGCCAGCAGGGGAAGGGGGAATCAGCCCCAGCATTTT,CASRGRGNQPQHF
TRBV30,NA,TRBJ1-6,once,TGTGCCTGGAGTGCGCCAGGAACCTATAATTCACCCCTCCACTTT,CAWSAPGTYNSPLHF
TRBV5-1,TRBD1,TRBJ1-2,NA,TGCGCCAGCAGCTTGTGGGACAGGGGACCCGGCTATGGCTACACCTTC,CASSLWDRGPGYGYTF
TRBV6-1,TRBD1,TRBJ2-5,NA,TGTGCCAGCAGTGAGGACAGGGGGCCTGAGACCCAGTACTTC,CASSEDRGPETQYF
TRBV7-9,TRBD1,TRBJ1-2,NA,TGTGCCAGCAGCTCCTTTCGACAGGGAAACTATGGCTACACCTTC,CASSSFRQGNYGYTF
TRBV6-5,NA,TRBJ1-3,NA,TGTGCCAGCAGTTATGGACAGCTCCGCTCTGGAAACACCATATATTTT,CASSYGQLRSGNTIYF
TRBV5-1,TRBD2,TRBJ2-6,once,TGCGCCAGCAGGCCACTAGCGGGGGGAGTCTTTGGGGCCAACGTCCTGACTTTC,CASRPLAGGVFGANVLTF
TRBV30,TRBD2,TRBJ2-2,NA,TGTGCCTGGATGGGGATTCAGACTAGCGGGAGTGACACCGGGGAGCTGTTTTTT,CAWMGIQTSGSDTGELFF
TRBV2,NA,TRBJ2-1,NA,TGTGCCAGCAGCGTACCCGGGACTTACAATGAGCAGTTCTTC,CASSVPGTYNEQFF
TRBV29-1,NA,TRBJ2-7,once,TGCAGCGCAGCCCGCGGGACTGGCTCCTACGAGCAGTACTTC,CSAARGTGSYEQYF
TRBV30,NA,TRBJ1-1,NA,TGTGCCTGGAGCAATGACTTCGCCACTGAAGCTTTCTTT,CAWSNDFATEAFF
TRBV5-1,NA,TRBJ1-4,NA,TGCGCCAGCAGCGGCTCCCCTTCAACTAATGAAAAACTGTTTTTT,CASSGSPSTNEKLFF
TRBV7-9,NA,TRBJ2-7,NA,TGTGCCAGCAGCTTAGCAGATACGAAGTCCTACGAGCAGTACTTC,CASSLADTKSYEQYF
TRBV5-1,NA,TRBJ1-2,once,TGCGCCAGCTACGGTTATCCGGGCGAGTATGGCTACACCTTC,CASYGYPGEYGYTF
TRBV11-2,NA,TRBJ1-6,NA,TGTGCCAGCAGCGCCCCAGTTGGGTCCTATAATTCACCCCTCCACTTT,CASSAPVGSYNSPLHF
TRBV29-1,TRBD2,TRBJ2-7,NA,TGCAGCGCCGCCCCGACTAGCGGGAGTGGGGTCGAGCAGTACTTC,CSAAPTSGSGVEQYF
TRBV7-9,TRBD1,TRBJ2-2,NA,TGTGCCAGCAGCTCTCCTTTCCTTGGGACAGTCGTCGGGGAGCTGTTTTTT,CASSSPFLGTVVGELFF
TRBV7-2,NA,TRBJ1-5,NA,TGTGCCAGCAGCCCCCTGGGCACTAGTGATCAGCCCCAGCATTTT,CASSPLGTSDQPQHF
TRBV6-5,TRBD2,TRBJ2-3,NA,TGTGCCAGCAGTTACTTATTAGCGGGGGGCACAGATACGCAGTATTTT,CASSYLLAGGTDTQYF
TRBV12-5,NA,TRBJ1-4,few,TGTGCTAGTGGCTCGGACAGTTTAAATGAAAAACTGTTTTTT,CASGSDSLNEKLFF
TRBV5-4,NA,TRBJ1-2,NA,TGTGCCAGCAGATTACAGGGTACGGATGGCTACACCTTC,CASRLQGTDGYTF